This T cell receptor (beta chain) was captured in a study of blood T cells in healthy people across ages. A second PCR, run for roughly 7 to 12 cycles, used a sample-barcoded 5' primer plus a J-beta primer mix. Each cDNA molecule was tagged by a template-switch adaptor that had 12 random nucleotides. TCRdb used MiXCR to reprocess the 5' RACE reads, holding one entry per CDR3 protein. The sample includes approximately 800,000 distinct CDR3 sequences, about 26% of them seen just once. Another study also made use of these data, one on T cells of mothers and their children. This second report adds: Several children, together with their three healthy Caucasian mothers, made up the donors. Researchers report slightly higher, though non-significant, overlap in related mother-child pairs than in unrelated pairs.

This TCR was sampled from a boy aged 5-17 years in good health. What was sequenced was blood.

The CDR3: CASSKRQETNTEAFF. The DNA for the CDR3 is TGTGCCAGCAGCAAAAGACAGGAAACGAACACTGAAGCTTTCTTT. The V gene is TRBV4-2, the J gene TRBJ1-1; D is perhaps TRBD1 (6 bases). The CDR3 consists of 15 residues. Trimming removed 5 bases from V and 1 base from J, with 14 bases in between. The germline gives CDR1 LGHNA, CDR2 YNFKEQ.